These 3 T cell receptor beta chains were sequenced from one sample in a study of blood T cell repertoires in COVID-19. Profiling relied on immunoSEQ multiplex PCR, and the TCRdb table lists in-frame clones only, not all of them. The sample has about 60,000 clones, about 81% seen once; the top ten hold around a sixth. The sequenced sample was peripheral blood. The receptors were sampled from a man between 65 and 80 years old with active COVID-19.

V gene TRBV6-5 combines with J gene TRBJ2-5; a possible D gene is TRBD2 (5 bases). Per germline, CDR1 MNHEY and CDR2 SVGAGI. The V and J ends lost 0 bases and 5 bases respectively, with 10 bases between them. The CDR3 is 14 amino acids. CDR3 sequence: CASSYSRGWETQYF. The DNA for the CDR3 is TGTGCCAGCAGTTACTCAAGAGGGTGGGAGACCCAGTACTTC.

The chain has TRBV7-3 and TRBJ2-3; 10 bases map to TRBD2. J was trimmed by 4 bases and V by 4 bases; bases with no gene match: 5. The CDR3 loop spans 15 amino acids. Germline V gene sequence: CDR1 SGHTA, CDR2 FQGTGA. The CDR3 coding sequence is TGTGCCAGCAGCTCCCTAGCGGGAGACGCAGATACGCAGTATTTT. Translation: CASSSLAGDADTQYF.

This clone was observed a single time. V is TRBV30 and J is TRBJ2-7, with 9 bases that match TRBD2. The CDR3 loop spans 12 amino acids. V dropped 4 bases and J dropped 3; count of bases not matched to a gene: 1. Looked up from germline, CDR1 is GTSNPN and CDR2 is SVGIG (reference sequence). The CDR3 nucleotides are TGTGCCTGGAATAGCGGGAGCTACGAGCAGTACTTC. It translates to CAWNSGSYEQYF.